This T cell receptor (beta chain) was profiled in a study of T-cell memory formation after mild COVID-19. Whole-study context: Clusters of TCRs were largely donor specific.

The CDR3 loop spans 17 amino acids. V lost 0 bases, J lost 1 base, and 15 bases lay in between. Germline V gene sequence: CDR1 LGHNA, CDR2 YSLEER. The TCR alpha and TCR beta cDNA libraries, bearing sample barcodes and UMIs, were generated by 5'RACE using constant-segment primers. TCRdb called the 5' RACE reads again in MiXCR, with one record for every CDR3 protein. This sample has about 350,000 distinct CDR3 sequences; roughly 13% occur once, and the top ten carry roughly 20%. On this clonotype itself: Its antigen is unknown.

Study outcomes and limitations: There was a balanced CD4/CD8 profile in clones contracting day 15 to 85, and later expanders leaned CD4+.

The sequencing sample was made of PBMCs or a T cell subset sorted from them (not recorded which). The chain uses TRBV4-3 and TRBJ1-2; the D gene is possibly TRBD1 (6 bases). The source of this sequence is a man aged 18-30 years who had mild COVID-19 (a few samples of this study predate the infection). Cell type and time point are not known. The CDR3 sequence: CASSQESVGAFNYGYTF. The CDR3 DNA reads as TGCGCCAGCAGCCAAGAATCGGTGGGGGCGTTTAACTATGGCTACACCTTC.